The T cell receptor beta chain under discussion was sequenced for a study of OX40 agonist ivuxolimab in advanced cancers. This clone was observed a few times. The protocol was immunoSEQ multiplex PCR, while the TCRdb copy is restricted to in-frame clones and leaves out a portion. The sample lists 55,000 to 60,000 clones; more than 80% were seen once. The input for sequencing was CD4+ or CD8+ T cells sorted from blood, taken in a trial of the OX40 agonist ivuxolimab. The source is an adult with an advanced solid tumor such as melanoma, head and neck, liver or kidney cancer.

The CDR3, as DNA: TGTGCCACCAGCAGAGTGTCAGGGAGGGAGCTGTTTTTT. Amino acids: CATSRVSGRELFF. This chain joins TRBV15 and TRBJ2-2; possible D gene TRBD1, 5 bases. Per the germline V gene, CDR1 is LNHNV and CDR2 is YYDKDF (reference sequence). This CDR3 comprises 13 residues. The V and J ends lost 1 base and 9 bases respectively, with 9 bases between them.